The 21 T cell receptor beta chains below all came from one sample that was sequenced in a study of T cell clonotyping in hematopoietic cell transplantation. The repertoire was sequenced with immunoSEQ multiplex PCR; TCRdb's copy has only in-frame clones and lacks some. The sample records 29,000 or so clones, about 90% being singletons. The sequencing used PBMCs, collected 100 days after allogeneic stem cell transplant. All receptors derive from a female patient aged 50-59 years who had an allogeneic stem cell transplant from a related donor, so the T cells may come from the graft donor. Some clones in this sample may be carry-over from other donors' samples.

A single count supports this clone. The rearrangement joins TRBV7-2 to TRBJ2-3, with D unclear. Trimming pared 5 bases from V and 1 base from J, leaving 19 bases between. Germline V gives CDR1 SGHTA, CDR2 FQGNSA. The CDR3 has 17 residues. The DNA of the CDR3 is TGTGCCAGCAGCCGCGCCCTCGGGTCCTCCCGCACAGATACGCAGTATTTT. Protein sequence: CASSRALGSSRTDTQYF.

This rearrangement joins TRBV14 to TRBJ2-5; no clear D gene. The V end lost 0 bases, the J end lost 2 bases, and 7 bases lay between the germline ends. The CDR3 is 14 residues long. Germline V gives CDR1 SGHDN, CDR2 FVKESK. The CDR3 reads CASSQDRIQETQYF. Written as DNA, the CDR3 is TGTGCCAGCAGCCAAGATAGGATACAAGAGACCCAGTACTTC.

The chain employs TRBV27 and TRBJ2-7; TRBD2 might be the D (6 bases). V lost 3 bases to trimming and J lost 0 bases, with 15 bases between them. The CDR3 loop spans 16 amino acids. Germline CDR1 MNHEY, CDR2 SMNVEV (reference sequence). CDR3 residues: CASSFYGGESSYEQYF. CDR3 DNA: TGTGCCAGCAGTTTTTACGGAGGGGAGAGCTCCTACGAGCAGTACTTC.

The chain joins TRBV6-1 to TRBJ2-7; no reliable D call. The CDR3 runs 13 residues. From germline, CDR1 is MNHNS and CDR2 SASEGT. V dropped 1 base and J dropped 3 bases, with 7 bases sitting between them. CDR3: CASSEEWDYEQYF. The CDR3 DNA follows: TGTGCCAGCAGTGAAGAGTGGGACTACGAGCAGTACTTC.

V gene TRBV5-1 combines with J gene TRBJ2-2, with a possible D match to TRBD1 (8 bases). V shed 0 bases and J shed 4 bases, with 10 bases lying between them. CDR3 length: 15 amino acids. CDR1 SGHRS and CDR2 YFSETQ come from the germline V gene. The CDR3 protein is CASSLDRGGTGELFF. The CDR3 nucleotides are TGCGCCAGCAGCTTGGACAGGGGGGGCACCGGGGAGCTGTTTTTT.

The CDR3 loop is CASSGERSYEQYF. CDR3 DNA sequence: TGTGCCAGCAGTGGGGAGAGATCCTACGAGCAGTACTTC. The rearrangement uses TRBV6-1 and TRBJ2-7; TRBD2 is a possible D gene (5 bases). V shed 4 bases and J shed 1 base, with 8 bases lying between them. This CDR3 region has 13 residues. The germline V gene has CDR1 MNHNS and CDR2 SASEGT.

This clone came up once. V is TRBV11-2 and J is TRBJ2-1, with D uncertain. The CDR3 runs 13 residues. CDR1 and CDR2 from the germline V gene are SGHAT and FQNNGV. Trimming shortened V by 6 bases and J by 6 bases, and 12 bases separated the two germline ends. The chain's CDR3 is CASSPERSNEQFF. The CDR3 DNA reads TGTGCCAGCAGTCCCGAACGGAGCAATGAGCAGTTCTTC.

J is TRBJ1-1 and V is TRBV9; D is unresolved. V was pared by 0 bases and J by 5 bases, with 8 bases between. CDR3 length: 13 residues. The V gene's germline CDR1 is SGDLS and CDR2 YYNGEE. This chain's CDR3 is CASSVGPATEAFF. The CDR3 DNA is TGTGCCAGCAGCGTAGGGCCTGCTACTGAAGCTTTCTTT.

This clone appeared a single time. The chain combines TRBV7-8 with TRBJ2-7; no reliable D call. The CDR3 sequence is 14 residues long. Germline assignment: CDR1 SGHVS and CDR2 FQNEAQ. V was shortened by 7 bases and J by 3 bases, with 16 bases between the two germline ends. Written as DNA, the CDR3 is TGTGCCAGCACTATGGAGAACGCTAACTACGAGCAGTACTTC. The encoded protein is CASTMENANYEQYF.

The rearrangement uses TRBV5-1 and TRBJ2-5, with D perhaps TRBD1 (5 bases). Germline CDR1 is SGHRS and CDR2 is YFSETQ. This CDR3 has 16 amino acids. Trimming left V 0 bases short and J 4 bases short, with 16 bases between. The CDR3 loop is CASSLALGLPRETQYF. The CDR3 DNA reads as TGCGCCAGCAGCTTGGCATTGGGGCTTCCTCGAGAGACCCAGTACTTC.

The gene calls are TRBV5-1 and TRBJ2-5, with D tentatively TRBD1 (6 bases). The CDR3 spans 14 residues. Germline CDR1 and CDR2: SGHRS and YFSETQ. V was cut by 1 base and J by 1 base, with 8 bases left in between. The CDR3 protein is CASSLQGTQETQYF. CDR3 nucleotides: TGCGCCAGCAGCTTGCAGGGGACCCAAGAGACCCAGTACTTC.

V gene TRBV5-1 combines with J gene TRBJ2-7; 9 nucleotides line up with TRBD1. Germline CDR1 and CDR2: SGHRS and YFSETQ. V lost 4 bases to trimming and J lost 1 base; unmatched junction nucleotides: 6. CDR3 length: 15 residues. The CDR3 protein is CASSQGTGPSYEQYF. The CDR3 DNA is TGCGCCAGCAGCCAGGGGACAGGGCCATCCTACGAGCAGTACTTC.

The V call is TRBV7-9, the J call TRBJ2-1; D is possibly TRBD2 (6 bases). Germline assignment: CDR1 SEHNR and CDR2 FQNEAQ (reference sequence). The CDR3 has 14 amino acids. V was pared by 1 base and J by 7 bases, with 11 bases between. The CDR3 spells CASSLGPTRNEQFF. CDR3 sequence (DNA): TGTGCCAGCAGCTTAGGCCCGACTAGAAATGAGCAGTTCTTC. The complete variable domain, with remaining parts taken from reference TRBV7-9 and TRBJ2-1, reads DTGVSQNPRHKITKRGQNVTFRCDPISEHNRLYWYRQTLGQGPEFLTYFQNEAQLEKSRLLSDRFSAERPKGSFSTLEIQRTEQGDSAMYLCASSLGPTRNEQFFGPGTRLTVL.

The gene calls are TRBV5-8 and TRBJ1-5; no clear D. The length of the CDR3 is 17 residues. Trimming left V 4 bases short and J 0 bases short, with 17 bases between. Germline V CDR1 and CDR2: SGHTS, YDEGEE. CDR3 coding DNA: TGTGCCAGCAGCGGGATAGACACAGAGTATAGCAATCAGCCCCAGCATTTT. Its protein product is CASSGIDTEYSNQPQHF. Filled out from reference TRBV5-8 and TRBJ1-5, the complete variable domain reads EAGVTQSPTHLIKTRGQQATLRCSPISGHTSVYWYQQALGLGLQFLLWYDEGEERNRGNFPPRFSGRQFPNYSSELNVNALELEDSALYLCASSGIDTEYSNQPQHFGDGTRLSIL.

The chain combines TRBV27 with TRBJ2-3; 11 nucleotides line up with TRBD2. The germline V gene encodes CDR1 MNHEY and CDR2 SMNVEV (reference sequence). V lost 4 bases to trimming and J lost 2 bases; unmatched junction nucleotides: 5. The CDR3 sequence is 16 residues long. The CDR3 spells CASSYASGGLTDTQYF. Written as DNA, the CDR3 is TGTGCCAGCAGTTATGCTAGCGGGGGGCTCACAGATACGCAGTATTTT.

This chain joins TRBV19 and TRBJ2-2, with 12 positions matching TRBD2. Losses at the gene ends were 0 bases for V and 4 bases for J; bases not matched to a gene: 3. Germline V gene data show CDR1 as LNHDA and CDR2 as SQIVND (reference sequence). This CDR3 contains 17 residues. CDR3 nucleotide sequence: TGTGCCAGTAGTATAGAGACTAGCGGGGGACCCACCGGGGAGCTGTTTTTT. Translating it yields CASSIETSGGPTGELFF.

This clone came up once. The chain employs TRBV5-1 and TRBJ2-7; D call uncertain. The germline V gene has CDR1 SGHRS and CDR2 YFSETQ. The V and J ends lost 2 bases and 5 bases respectively, with 5 bases between them. The CDR3 length is 11 residues. CDR3 bases: TGCGCCAGCAGCTTAAGGGACGAGCAGTACTTC. Amino acids: CASSLRDEQYF.

The J gene is TRBJ1-2, the V gene TRBV18, with TRBD1 matching 9 bases. Germline assignment: CDR1 KGHSH and CDR2 LQKENI. This CDR3 has 13 amino acids. V trimming: 5 bases; J trimming: 6 bases; junction bases outside the gene matches: 4. The CDR3 region has the DNA TGTGCCAGCTCAAGACAGGGGGAGGATGGCTACACCTTC. This translates into CASSRQGEDGYTF.

This clone was counted once. The rearrangement uses TRBV5-1 and TRBJ2-2; TRBD2 matches 7 bases. This CDR3 spans 17 amino acids. V gave up 3 bases and J gave up 1 base; unmatched junction bases: 9. CDR1 and CDR2 from the germline V gene are SGHRS and YFSETQ. Here the CDR3 reads CASSWPNGGLNTGELFF. The CDR3 DNA reads TGCGCCAGCAGCTGGCCCAACGGGGGGTTGAACACCGGGGAGCTGTTTTTT.

The chain links TRBV13 to TRBJ1-1, with 7 bases fitting TRBD1. Trimming removed 3 bases from V and 8 bases from J; junction bases left unmatched: 15. This CDR3 region has 16 residues. The germline gives CDR1 PRHDT, CDR2 FYEKMQ (reference sequence). The CDR3 reads CASSFEGPGIQGEAFF. The CDR3 DNA is TGTGCCAGCAGCTTCGAGGGGCCGGGAATACAGGGGGAAGCTTTCTTT.

The V call is TRBV5-4, the J call TRBJ1-2; TRBD1 agrees at 10 bases. The germline V gene has CDR1 SGHNT and CDR2 YYREEE (reference sequence). With V trimmed by 4 bases and J by 7 bases, 13 bases remained unmatched. The CDR3 runs 16 residues. DNA for the CDR3: TGTGCCAGCAGCGACCCCCGGGACAGGGGTAATGGTGGCTACACCTTC. It yields the protein CASSDPRDRGNGGYTF.